The subject of this entry is one T cell receptor (beta chain). A much more abundant neighbour one base away suggests this may be a read error. This specimen comes from a study of early T cells in non-severe SARS-CoV-2 infection. Turning to the study itself: Alpha and beta chains were unpaired, from unsorted whole-blood bulk RNA.

CDR1 is MDHEN, CDR2 SYDVKM, per germline. V dropped 8 bases and J dropped 7; count of bases not matched to a gene: 11. The CDR3 covers 16 residues. Individual cDNA molecules received unique molecular identifiers during library preparation. One entry per CDR3 protein results from TCRdb running MiXCR on the 5' RACE reads. The table includes roughly 99,000 distinct CDR3 sequences, more than 9.5% detected once. The sequencing input was whole blood. This clonotype was sampled from an adult who was a healthcare worker with PCR-confirmed SARS-CoV-2 infection or an uninfected control (not recorded which). The genes are TRBV28 and TRBJ2-4; 13 positions agree with TRBD2. CDR3 coding DNA: TGTGCCAGCGCCGGGACTAGCGGGATATTTGGGAACATTCAGTACTTC. This translates into CASAGTSGIFGNIQYF.